This T cell receptor (beta chain) stems from a study of control samples from healthy donors and cancer patients. CDR3 length: 14 residues. Germline V gene data show CDR1 as MNHEY and CDR2 as SVGEGT. Trimming removed 6 bases at V and 3 bases at J, with 15 bases between. This table comes from immunoSEQ multiplex PCR, and its TCRdb copy is limited to in-frame clones, with some not included. The sample carries roughly 100,000 clones, about 90% recorded once. The sequencing sample was made of blood. The TCR sequence derives from a young woman in good health. This sequence joins TRBV6-2 or TRBV6-3 and TRBJ2-7; D call uncertain. CDR3 in amino acids: CASSPLVQDYEQYF. As DNA, the CDR3 is TGTGCCAGCAGCCCGTTAGTGCAGGACTACGAGCAGTACTTC.